This TCR beta chain was identified during a study of blood T cell repertoires in COVID-19. Across the whole study: PBMCs, B-cell-depleted T cells, or T cells provided the cDNA or gDNA that made up the material.

This clone is a singleton in its sample. Authors' analysis steps: Researchers report that nucleated cell counts were estimated from reference gene primer amplification. Clones were read by immunoSEQ multiplex PCR, and TCRdb kept only the in-frame ones, dropping some. V and J calls plus clone size are reproduced from that table; the DNA served to infer D and trimming. The sample records approximately 140,000 clones, around three quarters being singletons. Germline CDR1 and CDR2: MDHEN and SYDVKM. The CDR3 contains 16 residues. V gave up 3 bases and J gave up 6 bases; unmatched junction bases: 9. Sequenced input: peripheral blood. This chain links TRBV28 with TRBJ2-1; 9 bases are a match to TRBD2. The clonotype originates from a man aged 55 to 69 with acute or convalescent COVID-19. This CDR3 reads CASSFNSGREGNEQFF. For the CDR3, the DNA is TGTGCCAGCAGTTTTAATAGCGGGAGAGAAGGCAATGAGCAGTTCTTC.